This T cell receptor (beta chain) was retrieved from a study of regulatory T cells in long-lasting Graves disease. To make TCR beta libraries, researchers used iRepertoire HTBI primers and Arm-PCR of CDR3 regions. TCRdb re-called the multiplex PCR reads through MiXCR, storing one row per CDR3 protein. The table has a few hundred thousand distinct CDR3 sequences, 12% seen once. Study-wide points: Researchers reported studying only peripheral blood, not thyroid tissue.

As to time point: newly diagnosed GD, antithyroid drugs for less than 3 months. Extracted PBMC RNA gave rise to the TCR library. American Thyroid Association guidelines served as the basis for diagnosing Graves' disease. The CDR3 runs to 12 residues. Germline CDR1 is SNHLY and CDR2 is FYNNEI. Trimming took 1 base from V and 9 from J, leaving 9 bases between them. This clonotype has a count of ten or more. What it binds is unknown. The same data also went into a second study, on T cells in Graves' hyperthyroidism and ophthalmopathy. That source adds: Patients aged 18 to 65 had newly diagnosed hyperthyroidism of under 2 months' duration. Uncontrolled infection, other autoimmune disease, pregnancy or lactation excluded patients.

The sample was peripheral blood mononuclear cells (PBMCs), taken at new diagnosis, from a patient treated with antithyroid drugs. This rearrangement joins TRBV2 to TRBJ1-2; D remains unclear. The TCR originated in a woman aged 18-29 years with Graves disease. Here the CDR3 reads CASSEGLISYTF. DNA for the CDR3: TGTGCCAGCAGTGAAGGCCTGATAAGCTACACCTTC.